One sample yielded the 15 T cell receptor beta chains listed below, sequenced in a study of beta chain features in type 1 diabetes. The investigators reverse transcribed all of the isolated RNA, so they sequenced expressed TCRB transcripts. Measured with immunoSEQ multiplex PCR; TCRdb has only the in-frame clones, and not every one. The sample gives about 900,000 clones, around a sixth of which show up once; 0.02% to 0.025% is in the top ten. Sequenced input: naive CD4+ T cells from blood. These receptor sequences come from a woman under 30 in good health.

The chain recombines TRBV7-3 with TRBJ2-7; a possible D gene is TRBD1 (6 bases). Between the trimmed V and J ends, which lost 5 bases and 7 bases, there was a span of 15 bases. Germline CDR1 and CDR2: SGHTA and FQGTGA. The CDR3 consists of 13 residues. The CDR3 loop reads CASSMGPQGEQYF. The CDR3, as DNA: TGTGCCAGCAGCATGGGACCACAGGGAGAGCAGTACTTC.

This clone has just a few counts. The chain employs TRBV7-2 and TRBJ2-1; D remains ambiguous. The length of the CDR3 is 13 residues. V dropped 3 bases and J dropped 2 bases, with 5 bases sitting between them. From germline, CDR1 is SGHTA and CDR2 FQGNSA. In nucleotides, the CDR3 is TGTGCCAGCAGCTTCGGCACCTACAATGAGCAGTTCTTC. It codes for CASSFGTYNEQFF. Using reference TRBV7-2 and TRBJ2-1 for the parts outside the CDR3, the full variable domain is GAGVSQSPSNKVTEKGKDVELRCDPISGHTALYWYRQSLGQGLEFLIYFQGNSAPDKSGLPSDRFSAERTGGSVSTLTIQRTQQEDSAVYLCASSFGTYNEQFFGPGTRLTVL.

The chain is built from TRBV11-1 and TRBJ2-5; the D gene is possibly TRBD2 (5 bases). CDR1 is SGHAT and CDR2 is FQDESV in the germline V gene (reference sequence). Trimming removed 0 bases at V and 4 bases at J, with 15 bases between. The CDR3 loop spans 16 amino acids. CDR3 sequence (DNA): TGTGCCAGCAGCTTAGCGGGAGTTAGCGCACGAGAGACCCAGTACTTC. Protein sequence: CASSLAGVSARETQYF.

The chain links TRBV18 to TRBJ2-7; 10 bases align to TRBD1. This CDR3 is 14 amino acids long. Germline V gene lookup returns CDR1 KGHSH and CDR2 LQKENI. Trimming at V came to 3 bases and at J to 6 bases, leaving 5 bases not matched to a gene. CDR3 bases: TGTGCCAGCTCACCCGCGGGACAGGGGCGCGAGCAGTACTTC. Amino acids: CASSPAGQGREQYF.

The chain employs TRBV11-2 and TRBJ2-7; the match to TRBD1 covers 11 bases. Germline CDR1 and CDR2: SGHAT and FQNNGV. Germline trimming cut 3 bases from V and 3 bases from J; bases unmatched to any gene: 16. There are 19 residues in the CDR3. The CDR3 is CASSFAGVEWTGGFYEQYF. The CDR3 DNA sequence: TGTGCCAGCAGCTTTGCAGGCGTGGAGTGGACAGGGGGCTTCTACGAGCAGTACTTC.

This clone was counted between two and nine times. Additional DNA sequences in this sample encode the identical CDR3. The chain links TRBV9 to TRBJ2-3; D not resolved. The germline V and J ends were trimmed by 0 bases and 2 bases, with 4 bases remaining between them. Germline V gene sequence: CDR1 SGDLS, CDR2 YYNGEE. The CDR3 is 13 residues long. The CDR3 reads CASSVDSTDTQYF. CDR3 nucleotides: TGTGCCAGCAGCGTAGATTCCACAGATACGCAGTATTTT.

This clone was picked up a small number of times. The CDR3 protein is CASSPYSAGELFF. CDR3 sequence (DNA): TGTGCCAGCAGCCCGTACTCTGCCGGGGAGCTGTTTTTT. The chain combines TRBV7-3 with TRBJ2-2; D is undetermined. The CDR3 is 13 residues long. Trimming left V 5 bases short and J 6 bases short, with 10 bases between. In germline, CDR1 is SGHTA, CDR2 FQGTGA.

This clone was observed many times. The CDR3 DNA is TGTGCCAGCAGCTTGGTAACAGGGACCCCTGGGGCCAACGTCCTGACTTTC. Amino acids: CASSLVTGTPGANVLTF. The V gene is TRBV7-2, the J gene TRBJ2-6; D perhaps matches TRBD1 (6 bases). The germline CDR1 and CDR2 sequences are SGHTA and FQGNSA. The CDR3 consists of 17 residues. V lost 3 bases and J lost 2, with 14 bases in between. The whole variable domain, filled in from reference TRBV7-2 and TRBJ2-6, reads GAGVSQSPSNKVTEKGKDVELRCDPISGHTALYWYRQSLGQGLEFLIYFQGNSAPDKSGLPSDRFSAERTGGSVSTLTIQRTQQEDSAVYLCASSLVTGTPGANVLTFGAGSRLTVL.

This clone was found a few times. The chain has TRBV11-2 and TRBJ2-1, with a tentative D call TRBD1 (5 bases). Trimming shortened V by 6 bases and J by 9 bases, and 15 bases separated the two germline ends. CDR1 is SGHAT and CDR2 is FQNNGV in the germline V gene. This CDR3 comprises 13 residues. CDR3 protein: CASRDTWASEQFF. The CDR3 nucleotides read TGTGCCAGCAGGGACACCTGGGCAAGTGAGCAGTTCTTC. The whole variable domain, remainder taken from reference TRBV11-2 and TRBJ2-1, is EAGVAQSPRYKIIEKRQSVAFWCNPISGHATLYWYQQILGQGPKLLIQFQNNGVVDDSQLPKDRFSAERLKGVDSTLKIQPAKLEDSAVYLCASRDTWASEQFFGPGTRLTVL.

The chain recombines TRBV6-5 with TRBJ2-1; D tentatively fits TRBD1 or TRBD2 (5 bases each). The CDR3 is made up of 15 amino acids. The germline V gene encodes CDR1 MNHEY and CDR2 SVGAGI. Trimming took off 2 bases at V and 6 bases at J, with 14 bases between the two ends. As DNA, the CDR3 is TGTGCCAGCAGTTACGCTGGGACCGCCACCAATGAGCAGTTCTTC. Protein: CASSYAGTATNEQFF.

This chain links TRBV19 with TRBJ1-3; D is ambiguous. CDR1 LNHDA and CDR2 SQIVND come from the germline V gene (reference sequence). V was cut by 6 bases and J by 0 bases, with 18 bases left in between. This CDR3 has 17 residues. The CDR3 loop is CASRAGPLLDSGNTIYF. The CDR3 DNA reads TGTGCCAGTAGGGCAGGACCTCTCCTGGACTCTGGAAACACCATATATTTT.

The genes are TRBV29-1 and TRBJ1-2; D possibly corresponds to TRBD1 (5 bases). Germline V gives CDR1 SQVTM, CDR2 ANQGSEA. The CDR3 consists of 14 residues. Between the trimmed V and J ends, which lost 6 bases and 0 bases, there was a span of 14 bases. The CDR3 is CSVRRDSSNYGYTF. For the CDR3, the DNA is TGCAGCGTACGCCGGGACTCCTCTAACTATGGCTACACCTTC.

This clone has more than one count but fewer than ten. The CDR3: CASSFQGYSETQYF. The CDR3 DNA follows: TGTGCCAGCAGCTTTCAGGGATATTCAGAGACCCAGTACTTC. The chain has TRBV7-3 and TRBJ2-5; D may be TRBD1 (5 bases). This CDR3 is built from 14 residues. The germline V gene encodes CDR1 SGHTA and CDR2 FQGTGA. V lost 3 bases and J 4 bases, leaving 12 bases between the germline ends.

The chain joins TRBV7-2 to TRBJ2-7; possibly TRBD1 for D (5 bases). The CDR3 covers 14 residues. Germline V gene lookup returns CDR1 SGHTA and CDR2 FQGNSA. Trimming left V 1 base short and J 3 bases short, with 10 bases between. CDR3 sequence (DNA): TGTGCCAGCAGCTTAGGTAGGGGCCGCTACGAGCAGTACTTC. This sequence encodes CASSLGRGRYEQYF.

The sample holds one count of this clone. In DNA form, the CDR3 reads TGCGCCAGCAGCTTGGTGACTAGCTACAATGAGCAGTTCTTC. Translated, it gives CASSLVTSYNEQFF. The chain is built from TRBV5-1 and TRBJ2-1; TRBD2 is a possible D gene (6 bases). V was cut by 0 bases and J by 3 bases, with 7 bases left in between. The germline gives CDR1 SGHRS, CDR2 YFSETQ. The CDR3 length is 14 residues.